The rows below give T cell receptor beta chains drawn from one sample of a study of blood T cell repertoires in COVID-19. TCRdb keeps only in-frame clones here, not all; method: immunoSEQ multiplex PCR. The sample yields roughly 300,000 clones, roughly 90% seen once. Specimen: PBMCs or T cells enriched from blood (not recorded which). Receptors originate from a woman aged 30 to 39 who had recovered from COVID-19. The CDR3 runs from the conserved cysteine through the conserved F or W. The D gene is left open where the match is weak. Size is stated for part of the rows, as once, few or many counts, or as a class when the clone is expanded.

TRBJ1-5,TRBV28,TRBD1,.,TGTGCCAGCAGTCCCCCGGGACAGAACAATCAGCCCCAGCATTTT,CASSPPGQNNQPQHF
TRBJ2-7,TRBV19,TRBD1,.,TGTGCCAGTAGTATCCGGGACAGGGGCGTCGAGCAGTACTTC,CASSIRDRGVEQYF
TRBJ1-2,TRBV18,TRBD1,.,TGTGCCAGCTCACCATCAGGGGGAGGCCTTGGCTACACCTTC,CASSPSGGGLGYTF
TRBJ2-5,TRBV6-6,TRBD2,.,TGTGCCAGCAGTCCAGGACTAGCGGGAGATAAAAGAGAGACCCAGTACTTC,CASSPGLAGDKRETQYF
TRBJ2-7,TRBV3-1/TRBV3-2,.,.,TGTGCCAGCAGCCAAGATCAGGGTAGCCACGAGCAGTACTTC,CASSQDQGSHEQYF
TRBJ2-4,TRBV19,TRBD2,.,TGTGCCAGTAGTAAGGTACAGCGGGAGGCAGGGGTCAAAAACATTCAGTACTTC,CASSKVQREAGVKNIQYF
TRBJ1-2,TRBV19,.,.,TGTGCCAGCCGGGGGGAATTACAGGATAACTATGGCTACACCTTC,CASRGELQDNYGYTF
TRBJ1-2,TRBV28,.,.,TGTGCCAGCTACTACGTCCGGGGGTATGGCTACACCTTC,CASYYVRGYGYTF
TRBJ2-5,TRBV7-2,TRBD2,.,TGTGCCAGCAGCCGGGGGGGCCGTCTCGAGACCCAGTACTTC,CASSRGGRLETQYF
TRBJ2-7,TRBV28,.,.,TGTGCCAGCGATCGGGACAATAGTCTCTCCGAGCAGTACTTC,CASDRDNSLSEQYF
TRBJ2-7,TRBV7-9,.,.,TGTGCCAGCAGCTTAGACAGTTTATACGAGCAGTACTTC,CASSLDSLYEQYF
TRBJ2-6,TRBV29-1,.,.,TGCAGCGTTGCGAGTGAACTACAAAGTCGGGCCAACGTCCTGACTTTC,CSVASELQSRANVLTF
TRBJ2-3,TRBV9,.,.,TGTGCCAGCAGCCCCGAGGACGGGGACACAGATACGCAGTATTTT,CASSPEDGDTDTQYF
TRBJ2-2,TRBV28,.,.,TGTGCCAGCAGCCTTCCGAGCACCGGGGAGCTGTTTTTT,CASSLPSTGELFF
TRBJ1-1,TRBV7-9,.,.,TGTGCCAGCAGCTTAGGCCAGGGGCTCACTGAAGCTTTCTTT,CASSLGQGLTEAFF
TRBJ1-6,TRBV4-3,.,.,TGCGCCAGCAGCCCACTAGTAGCCTTTTCCTATAATTCACCCCTCCACTTT,CASSPLVAFSYNSPLHF
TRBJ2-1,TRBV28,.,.,TGTGCCAGCTGGCGGGACTCCGGCCGAGAGCAGTTCTTC,CASWRDSGREQFF
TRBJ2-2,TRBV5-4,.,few,TGTGCCAGCAGCTTGGTAGGACAAGGGGGAAACACCGGGGAGCTGTTTTTT,CASSLVGQGGNTGELFF